This T cell receptor beta chain was profiled in a study of blood T cell repertoires in COVID-19. Generated by immunoSEQ multiplex PCR, the TCRdb table keeps only in-frame clones and is missing some. The profile shows under 400,000 clones, almost 90% of them singletons. There are 14 residues in the CDR3. V lost 4 bases, J lost 7 bases, and 16 bases lay in between. Germline V gives CDR1 SNHLY, CDR2 FYNNEI. The clonotype was recovered from a woman in her twenties or thirties with COVID-19, enrolled during active disease. The specimen sequenced was peripheral blood. This chain joins TRBV2 and TRBJ2-5, with D possibly being TRBD2 (6 bases). The CDR3 is CASSVGSGLRTQYF. The CDR3 region has the DNA TGTGCCAGCAGTGTTGGTAGCGGCCTAAGGACCCAGTACTTC.